Listed here are 7 T cell receptor beta chains from one sample, sequenced in a study of blood T cell repertoires in COVID-19 (dated by TCRdb to about 2020). The library was produced with the immunoSEQ multiplex PCR assay. This is the immuneACCESS table as TCRdb keeps it, with only in-frame sequences that have V and J called. A part of the clones is gone; compared with another copy, unresolved V genes explain less than half, and the rest is unexplained. This sample lists approximately 220,000 clones; 86% were detected once. The top ten hold about 4% of the sample. The sample comprised PBMCs or T cells enriched from blood (not recorded which). The origin of the receptors is a woman in her forties with acute COVID-19.

The rearrangement joins TRBV6-5 to TRBJ2-5; D might be TRBD1 (5 bases). The CDR3 loop spans 13 amino acids. Germline loops: CDR1 MNHEY, CDR2 SVGAGI. CDR3 in amino acids: CASGHTKKETQYF. CDR3 DNA: TGTGCGTCCGGACATACAAAGAAAGAGACCCAGTACTTC.

The V and J genes are TRBV30 and TRBJ1-6; D uncertain. CDR3 length equals 11 residues. CDR1 and CDR2 from the germline V gene are GTSNPN and SVGIG (reference sequence). V dropped 2 bases and J dropped 9 bases, with 5 bases sitting between them. CDR3 sequence: CAWSTSSPLHF. As DNA, the CDR3 is TGTGCCTGGAGTACCAGTTCACCCCTCCACTTT.

This clone has more than one count but fewer than ten. The chain joins TRBV19 to TRBJ1-3, with no clear D. V was pared by 6 bases and J by 0 bases, with 6 bases between. CDR1 LNHDA and CDR2 SQIVND come from the germline V gene (reference sequence). The CDR3 has 13 amino acids. The CDR3 DNA reads TGTGCCAGTAGCGGTTCCTCTGGAAACACCATATATTTT. Encoded protein: CASSGSSGNTIYF.

The CDR3 loop reads CASSQDTRNYGYTF. CDR3 nucleotide sequence: TGTGCCAGCAGCCAAGACACCCGGAACTATGGCTACACCTTC. The chain joins TRBV3-1 (or the pseudogene TRBV3-2) to TRBJ1-2, with D unclear. The V gene lost 0 bases and the J gene lost 2 bases, with 7 bases spanning the gap. The CDR3 is made up of 14 amino acids. Looked up from germline, CDR1 is LGHDT and CDR2 is YNNKEL (reference sequence).

The CDR3 region is CASSIVFRGNTEAFF. CDR3 DNA: TGTGCCAGTAGTATAGTTTTTAGGGGGAACACTGAAGCTTTCTTT. The V call is TRBV19, the J call TRBJ1-1, with D perhaps TRBD1 (5 bases). The CDR3 loop spans 15 amino acids. The V end was cut by 1 base, the J end by 1 base, with 10 bases between. Per germline, CDR1 LNHDA and CDR2 SQIVND (reference sequence).

The J gene is TRBJ2-7, the V gene TRBV7-2, with D possibly being TRBD2 (6 bases). V dropped 4 bases and J dropped 2 bases, with 21 bases sitting between them. Germline V CDR1 and CDR2: SGHTA, FQGNSA. This CDR3 spans 17 amino acids. This CDR3 reads CASSSTTGVGRPYEQYV. The CDR3 bases are TGTGCCAGCAGCTCAACGACGGGTGTGGGGAGGCCCTACGAGCAGTACGTC.

The gene calls are TRBV25-1 and TRBJ1-4, with D uncertain. The CDR3 runs to 15 residues. Looked up from germline, CDR1 is MGHDK and CDR2 is SYGVNS. Deletions cut 4 bases from V and 0 bases from J, with 9 bases between. CDR3 sequence: CASSGHTATNEKLFF. CDR3 bases: TGTGCCAGCAGTGGACACACTGCAACTAATGAAAAACTGTTTTTT.